Shown below are 17 T cell receptor beta chains from a single sample sequenced in a study of glioma-infiltrating T cells. Using RNA template, CDR3s of TCR alpha and beta were amplified with iRepertoire arm-PCR. TCRdb redid the calling of the multiplex PCR reads with MiXCR, one entry per CDR3 protein. Found here are roughly 100,000 distinct CDR3 sequences, about 30% of them singletons; the top ten hold 40% to 45%. The specimen was glioma tissue, nonneoplastic brain tissue, or PBMCs (not recorded which). Receptors were obtained from a human donor with low-grade glioma or glioblastoma, undergoing nonglioma brain surgery, or in good health (not recorded which).

This clonotype came up many times. The V gene is TRBV6-6, the J gene TRBJ1-1; no clear D. The CDR3 contains 12 residues. The V and J ends lost 1 base and 4 bases respectively, with 4 bases between them. Looked up from germline, CDR1 is MNHNY and CDR2 is SVGAGI (reference sequence). The CDR3 DNA is TGTGCCAGCAGTTACTACGGCACTGAAGCTTTCTTT. Translated: CASSYYGTEAFF.

The chain carries TRBV4-3 and TRBJ1-2, with a possible D match to TRBD1 (5 bases). Trimming stripped 0 bases from V and 3 bases from J, with 17 bases between. Germline V lookup: CDR1 LGHNA, CDR2 YSLEER. CDR3 length equals 17 residues. This CDR3 is CASSQDALGDRDYGYTF. Here the CDR3 DNA reads TGCGCCAGCAGCCAAGATGCCTTGGGGGATCGAGACTATGGCTACACCTTC.

The chain has TRBV6-1 and TRBJ2-1; TRBD2 agrees at 7 bases. From germline, CDR1 is MNHNS and CDR2 SASEGT. The CDR3 has 15 amino acids. The ends lost 8 bases at V and 1 base at J; junction bases unmatched: 8. The CDR3 region has the DNA TGTGCCAGCTCGACGGGGGGACCTTCCTACAATGAGCAGTTCTTC. It specifies CASSTGGPSYNEQFF.

With regard to this clonotype: A much larger clone is a single base away; this may be a read error. The chain uses TRBV27 and TRBJ2-7; the match to TRBD1 covers 7 bases. V lost 4 bases to trimming and J lost 0 bases; unmatched junction nucleotides: 3. CDR1 MNHEY and CDR2 SMNVEV come from the germline V gene (reference sequence). This CDR3 is 14 amino acids long. The CDR3 DNA sequence: TGTGCCAGCAGTTCACAGGGGATCTCCTACGAGCAGTACTTC. Translation: CASSSQGISYEQYF.

The chain carries TRBV6-1 and TRBJ2-2; D possibly uses TRBD1 or TRBD2 (5 bases each). This CDR3 is 14 amino acids long. Germline assignment: CDR1 MNHNS and CDR2 SASEGT. Trimming took 6 bases from V and 7 from J, leaving 15 bases between them. CDR3 coding DNA: TGTGCCAGCAGCCCCGGTAGGGGAGTCGGGGAGCTGTTTTTT. Residues: CASSPGRGVGELFF.

This clonotype was counted once. This may arise from a read error, as a much more abundant clone is one base away. J is TRBJ1-1 and V is TRBV6-1; D gene unclear. V was trimmed by 8 bases and J by 1 base, leaving 14 bases between them. The CDR3 is 14 residues long. Germline CDR1 and CDR2: MNHNS and SASEGT. The DNA for the CDR3 is TGTGCCAGCGCCCAAGGACGAGCGAACACTGAAGCTTTCTTT. This codes for CASAQGRANTEAFF.

For the CDR3, the DNA is TGTGCCAGCAGCTTAGAACCCCGGGGTCGCTACACCTTC. Translating it yields CASSLEPRGRYTF. V is TRBV7-3 and J is TRBJ1-2; D is undetermined. The germline gives CDR1 SGHTA, CDR2 FQGTGA. The CDR3 consists of 13 residues. Trimming shortened V by 2 bases and J by 9 bases, and 13 bases separated the two germline ends.

This clonotype came up many times. V is TRBV6-1 and J is TRBJ1-5; TRBD1 matches at 8 bases. CDR3 size: 15 residues. The V segment lost 4 bases and the J segment 9 bases; nucleotides outside the gene matches: 11. CDR1 MNHNS and CDR2 SASEGT come from the germline V gene. CDR3 sequence: CASSGSTGDGGPQHF. CDR3 nucleotides: TGTGCCAGCAGTGGTTCGACAGGGGACGGTGGGCCCCAGCATTTT.

In this sample, this clonotype turned up many times. The rearrangement joins TRBV27 to TRBJ1-1; maybe TRBD1 (5 bases). V shed 3 bases and J shed 1 base, with 9 bases lying between them. This CDR3 spans 14 amino acids. The V gene's germline CDR1 is MNHEY and CDR2 SMNVEV (reference sequence). The CDR3 bases are TGTGCCAGCAGTTTTCAGGGACCGAACACTGAAGCTTTCTTT. Amino acid sequence: CASSFQGPNTEAFF.

The CDR3 protein is CASSQSQGAGYTF. The CDR3 DNA sequence: TGTGCCAGCAGCCAATCACAGGGTGCTGGCTACACCTTC. The rearrangement uses TRBV3-1 and TRBJ1-2; possible D gene TRBD1, 6 bases. The germline V gene has CDR1 LGHDT and CDR2 YNNKEL (reference sequence). The CDR3 has 13 amino acids. The V end lost 2 bases, the J end lost 7 bases, and 11 bases lay between the germline ends.

This clonotype appeared many times. This chain joins TRBV25-1 and TRBJ2-7; maybe TRBD1 (6 bases). The V end was cut by 5 bases, the J end by 2 bases, with 19 bases between. Looked up from germline, CDR1 is MGHDK and CDR2 is SYGVNS. The CDR3 runs to 16 residues. Written as DNA, the CDR3 is TGTGCCAGCAGTAAAGGGAGACAGGCCGGCACCTACGAGCAGTACTTC. Translated: CASSKGRQAGTYEQYF.

A remark on this clonotype: A much more abundant neighbour one base away suggests this may be a read error. The chain employs TRBV7-6 and TRBJ1-1; D unclear. Germline CDR1 and CDR2: SGHVS and FNYEAQ. The CDR3 loop spans 12 amino acids. CDR3 loop: CASSFPNTEDFF. The CDR3 bases are TGTGCCAGCAGCTTCCCGAACACTGAAGATTTCTTT.

This clonotype was seen repeatedly, ten times or more. The junction does not match germline at one end; this may be a read error. The chain combines TRBV20-1 with TRBJ1-2; D gene uncertain. Per the germline V gene, CDR1 is DFQATT and CDR2 is SNEGSKA (reference sequence). The CDR3 consists of 13 residues. CDR3 amino acids: CSARDPGNYGYTF. The CDR3 DNA follows: TGCAGTGCTAGAGATCCGGGGAACTACGGCTACACCTTC.

For the CDR3, the DNA is TGCGCCAGCAGCTTTATCACCGGGACAGAGGTCAATGAGCAGTTCTTC. Protein: CASSFITGTEVNEQFF. This chain joins TRBV5-1 and TRBJ2-1, with TRBD1 identical over 7 bases. The CDR3 has 16 amino acids. The ends lost 2 bases at V and 6 bases at J; junction bases unmatched: 11. Germline lookup yields CDR1 SGHRS and CDR2 YFSETQ.

This clonotype has just a few counts. The chain couples TRBV19 to TRBJ2-5, with 13 bases fitting TRBD2. V shed 5 bases and J 5 bases; nucleotides not matched to a gene: 8. CDR3 length: 16 amino acids. CDR1 and CDR2 (germline): LNHDA, SQIVND (reference sequence). CDR3 bases: TGTGCCAGTAGTGATGAACTAGCGGGGGGGTCGGAGACCCAGTACTTC. Translation gives CASSDELAGGSETQYF.

This clonotype was observed at least ten times. V usage is TRBV20-1 and J usage is TRBJ2-7; possibly TRBD1 for D (5 bases). Germline CDR1 reads DFQATT; CDR2 reads SNEGSKA (reference sequence). Trimming removed 1 base from V and 4 bases from J, with 11 bases in between. The CDR3 sequence is 13 residues long. CDR3 region: CSARGQRRYEQYF. DNA for the CDR3: TGCAGTGCTAGAGGACAGAGACGATACGAGCAGTACTTC.

Note on this clonotype: Just one base apart from a much larger clone, this may be a read error. The rearrangement uses TRBV20-1 and TRBJ1-1; TRBD1 is a possible D gene (5 bases). CDR1 and CDR2 from the germline V gene are DFQATT and SNEGSKA (reference sequence). The ends were cut back, 2 bases at V and 4 bases at J, with 11 bases in the middle. The CDR3 is made up of 13 amino acids. The CDR3 spells CSARLGQTTEAFF. CDR3 coding DNA: TGCAGTGCTAGACTGGGGCAGACCACTGAAGCTTTCTTT.